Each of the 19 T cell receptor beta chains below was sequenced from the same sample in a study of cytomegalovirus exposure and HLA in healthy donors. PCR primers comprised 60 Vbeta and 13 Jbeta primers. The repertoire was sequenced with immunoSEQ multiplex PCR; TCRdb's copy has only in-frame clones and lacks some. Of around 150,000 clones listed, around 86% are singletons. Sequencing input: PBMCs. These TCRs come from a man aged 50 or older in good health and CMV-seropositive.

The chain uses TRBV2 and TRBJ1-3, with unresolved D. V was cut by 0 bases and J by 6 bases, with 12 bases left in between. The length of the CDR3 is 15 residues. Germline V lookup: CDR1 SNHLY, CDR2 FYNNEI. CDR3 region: CASSEAPGLVNTIYF. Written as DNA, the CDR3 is TGTGCCAGCAGTGAAGCTCCAGGCTTGGTAAACACCATATATTTT.

CDR3 region: CASSFRGANEQFF. The CDR3 nucleotides are TGTGCCAGCAGCTTTCGAGGAGCTAATGAGCAGTTCTTC. The chain carries TRBV11-3 and TRBJ2-1; D remains unclear. V was shortened by 3 bases and J by 7 bases, with 10 bases between the two germline ends. CDR1 and CDR2 from the germline V gene are SGHNT and YENEEA. The CDR3 is made up of 13 amino acids.

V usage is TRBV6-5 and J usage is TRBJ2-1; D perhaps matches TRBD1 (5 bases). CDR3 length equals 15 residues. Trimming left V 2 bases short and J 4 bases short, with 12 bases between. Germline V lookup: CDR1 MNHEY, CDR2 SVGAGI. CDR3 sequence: CASSYMQGSYNEQFF. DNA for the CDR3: TGTGCCAGCAGTTACATGCAGGGCTCTTACAATGAGCAGTTCTTC.

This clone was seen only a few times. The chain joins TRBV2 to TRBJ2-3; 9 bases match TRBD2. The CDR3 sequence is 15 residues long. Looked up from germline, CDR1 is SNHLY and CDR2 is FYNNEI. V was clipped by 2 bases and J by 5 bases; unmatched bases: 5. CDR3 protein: CASSELAGVLDTQYF. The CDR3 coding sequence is TGTGCCAGCAGTGAATTAGCGGGAGTTTTAGATACGCAGTATTTT.

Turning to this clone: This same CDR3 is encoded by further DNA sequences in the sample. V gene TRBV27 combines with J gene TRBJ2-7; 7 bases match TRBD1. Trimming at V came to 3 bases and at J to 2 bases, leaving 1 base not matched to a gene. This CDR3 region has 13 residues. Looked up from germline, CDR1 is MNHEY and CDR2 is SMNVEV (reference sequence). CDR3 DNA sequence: TGTGCCAGCAGTTTGGGACAGACCTACGAGCAGTACTTC. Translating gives CASSLGQTYEQYF.

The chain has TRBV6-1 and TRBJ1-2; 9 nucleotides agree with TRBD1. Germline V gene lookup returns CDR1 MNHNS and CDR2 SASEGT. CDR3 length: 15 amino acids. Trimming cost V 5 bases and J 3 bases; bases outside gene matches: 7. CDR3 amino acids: CASSPTGGSDYGYTF. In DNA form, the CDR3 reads TGTGCCAGCAGTCCGACAGGGGGAAGTGACTATGGCTACACCTTC.

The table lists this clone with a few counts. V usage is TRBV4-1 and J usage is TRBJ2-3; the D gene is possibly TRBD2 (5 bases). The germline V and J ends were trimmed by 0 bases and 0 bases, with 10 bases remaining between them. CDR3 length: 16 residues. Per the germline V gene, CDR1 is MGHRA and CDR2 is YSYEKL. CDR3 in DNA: TGCGCCAGCAGCCAAGAATCGCTAGCTAGCACAGATACGCAGTATTTT. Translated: CASSQESLASTDTQYF.

In DNA, the CDR3 is TGCGCCAGCAGCTTTACTGCGGGCCCCCCCTACAATGAGCAGTTCTTC. Protein: CASSFTAGPPYNEQFF. This rearrangement joins TRBV5-1 to TRBJ2-1; perhaps TRBD2 as D (5 bases). Germline CDR1 reads SGHRS; CDR2 reads YFSETQ. Trimming cost V 2 bases and J 2 bases, with 14 bases left between them. This CDR3 is 16 amino acids long.

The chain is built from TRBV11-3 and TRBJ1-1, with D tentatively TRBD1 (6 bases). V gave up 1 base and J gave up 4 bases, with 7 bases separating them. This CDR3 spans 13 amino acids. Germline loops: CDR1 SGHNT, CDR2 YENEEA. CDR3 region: CASSLVGGTEAFF. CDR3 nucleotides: TGTGCCAGCAGCTTAGTAGGGGGCACTGAAGCTTTCTTT.

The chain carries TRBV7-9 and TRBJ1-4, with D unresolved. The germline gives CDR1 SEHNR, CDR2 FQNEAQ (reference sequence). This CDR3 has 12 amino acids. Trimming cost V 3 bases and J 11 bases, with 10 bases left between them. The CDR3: CASSLEDHKLFF. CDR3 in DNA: TGTGCCAGCAGCTTGGAGGACCACAAACTGTTTTTT. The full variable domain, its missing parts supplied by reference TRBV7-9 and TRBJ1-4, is DTGVSQNPRHKITKRGQNVTFRCDPISEHNRLYWYRQTLGQGPEFLTYFQNEAQLEKSRLLSDRFSAERPKGSFSTLEIQRTEQGDSAMYLCASSLEDHKLFFGSGTQLSVL.

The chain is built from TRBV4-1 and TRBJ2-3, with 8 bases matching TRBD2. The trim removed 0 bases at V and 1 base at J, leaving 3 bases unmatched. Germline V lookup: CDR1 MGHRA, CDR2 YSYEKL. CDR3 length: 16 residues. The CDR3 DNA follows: TGCGCCAGCAGCCAAGATAGCGGGACGGGCACAGATACGCAGTATTTT. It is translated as CASSQDSGTGTDTQYF.

The CDR3 sequence is CASSQGTGLTDTQYF. CDR3 nucleotide sequence: TGTGCCAGCAGTCAAGGGACAGGCCTCACAGATACGCAGTATTTT. This chain connects TRBV28 to TRBJ2-3; 8 nucleotides line up with TRBD1. V lost 5 bases and J lost 2; bases outside the gene matches: 6. The CDR3 runs to 15 residues. The germline gives CDR1 MDHEN, CDR2 SYDVKM.

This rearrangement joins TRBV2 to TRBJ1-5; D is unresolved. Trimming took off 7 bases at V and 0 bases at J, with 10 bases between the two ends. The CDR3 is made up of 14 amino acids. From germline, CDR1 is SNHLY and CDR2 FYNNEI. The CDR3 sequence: CASKGANSNQPQHF. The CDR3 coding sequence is TGTGCCAGCAAAGGAGCAAATAGCAATCAGCCCCAGCATTTT.

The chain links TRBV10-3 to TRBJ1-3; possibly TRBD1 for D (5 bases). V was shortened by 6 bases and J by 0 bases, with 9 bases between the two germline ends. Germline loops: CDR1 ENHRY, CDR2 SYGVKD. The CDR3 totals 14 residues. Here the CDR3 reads CAIRDSISGNTIYF. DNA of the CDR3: TGTGCCATCAGAGACAGCATCTCTGGAAACACCATATATTTT.

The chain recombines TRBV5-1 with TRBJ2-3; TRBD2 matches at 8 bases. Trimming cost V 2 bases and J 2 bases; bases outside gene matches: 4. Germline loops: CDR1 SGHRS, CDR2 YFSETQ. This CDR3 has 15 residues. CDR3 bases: TGCGCCAGCAGCTTCGCGGGACTAGTCACAGATACGCAGTATTTT. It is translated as CASSFAGLVTDTQYF.

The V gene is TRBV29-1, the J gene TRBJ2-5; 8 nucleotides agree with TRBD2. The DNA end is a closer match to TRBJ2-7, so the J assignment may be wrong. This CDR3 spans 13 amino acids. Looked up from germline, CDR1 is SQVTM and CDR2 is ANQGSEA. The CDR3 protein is CSVTSGTGYEQYF. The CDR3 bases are TGCAGCGTTACTAGCGGTACGGGCTACGAGCAGTACTTC.

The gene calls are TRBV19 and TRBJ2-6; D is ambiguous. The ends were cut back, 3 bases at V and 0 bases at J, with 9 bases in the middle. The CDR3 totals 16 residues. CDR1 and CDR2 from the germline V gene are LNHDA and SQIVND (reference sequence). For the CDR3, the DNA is TGTGCCAGTAGTATTGCAGGCATCTCTGGGGCCAACGTCCTGACTTTC. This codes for CASSIAGISGANVLTF.

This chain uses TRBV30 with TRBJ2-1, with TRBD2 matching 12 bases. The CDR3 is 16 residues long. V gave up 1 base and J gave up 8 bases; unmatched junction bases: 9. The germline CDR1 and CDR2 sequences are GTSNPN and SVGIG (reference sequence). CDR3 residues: CAWSDLTSGGPDEQFF. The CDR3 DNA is TGTGCCTGGAGTGACCTGACTAGCGGGGGCCCGGATGAGCAGTTCTTC.

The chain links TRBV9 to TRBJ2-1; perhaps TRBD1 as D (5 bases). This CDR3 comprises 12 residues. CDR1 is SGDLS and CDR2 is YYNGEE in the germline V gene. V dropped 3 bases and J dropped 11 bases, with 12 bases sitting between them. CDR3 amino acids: CASSGIRGQQFF. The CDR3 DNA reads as TGTGCCAGCAGCGGAATTAGGGGTCAGCAGTTCTTC.